A selection of T cell receptor beta chains follows, all from one sample in a study of blood T cell repertoires in COVID-19. Only in-frame clones appear in the TCRdb table, and some are missing; sequencing was by immunoSEQ multiplex PCR. Among some 250,000 clones listed, around 87% were seen once. Sequenced: peripheral blood. These TCRs come from a woman in her 70s with active or convalescent COVID-19. Each CDR3 is given with its conserved first and last residue. The D gene is left open where the match is weak. For some rows the clone size is stated as once, few or many, or as a class when expanded; others skip it.

d_call	j_call	v_call	clone_size	cdr3_nt	cdr3_aa
TRBD1	TRBJ2-5	TRBV7-9	-	TGTGCCAGCACCTCTCAGGGGGCCCAGTACTTC	CASTSQGAQYF
TRBD2	TRBJ2-7	TRBV19	-	TGTGCCAGTAGTTTTATCGCGGGGGGCTACCGCTACGAGCAGTACTTC	CASSFIAGGYRYEQYF
-	TRBJ2-5	TRBV5-1	-	TGCGCCAGCAGCTTGGGGTTAGCCTCGGAATCTAAAGAGACCCAGTACTTC	CASSLGLASESKETQYF
-	TRBJ1-5	TRBV7-2	-	TGTGCCAGCAGCTTAACCCGGGACAACAATCAGCCCCAGCATTTT	CASSLTRDNNQPQHF
-	TRBJ2-6	TRBV24-1	-	TGTGCCACGTCGGGAGCTGGGGCCAACGTCCTGACTTTC	CATSGAGANVLTF
-	TRBJ2-1	TRBV27	-	TGTGCCAGCAGTTTATTTCCAGAAACCAATGAGCAGTTCTTC	CASSLFPETNEQFF
TRBD1	TRBJ1-5	TRBV5-6	-	TGTGCCAGCAGCTTGGGGACAGGGATTTTTCGCAATCAGCCCCAGCATTTT	CASSLGTGIFRNQPQHF
-	TRBJ2-5	TRBV10-3	-	TGTGCCATCAGGTCCCGGGGGCAGGGGGAAGAGACCCAGTACTTC	CAIRSRGQGEETQYF
TRBD1	TRBJ2-7	TRBV4-1	-	TGCGCCAGCAGCCAAGGGGACAGCCCCTACGAGCAGTACTTC	CASSQGDSPYEQYF
-	TRBJ1-2	TRBV7-4	-	TGTGCCAGCAGCTTTTGCCGAGAGTGGAGGGGGGGCGAAAATGGCTACACCTTC	CASSFCREWRGGENGYTF
-	TRBJ1-6	TRBV7-9	-	TGTGCCAGCGGCCCGGGGTCTGGTTCACCCCTCCACTTT	CASGPGSGSPLHF
-	TRBJ1-5	TRBV5-8	-	TGTGCCAGCAGTTACGGTAATCAGCCCCAGCATTTT	CASSYGNQPQHF
-	TRBJ1-1	TRBV11-3	-	TGTGCCAGCAGCTTTCAGGGGGAAGCTTTCTTT	CASSFQGEAFF
-	TRBJ1-2	TRBV20-1	-	TGCAGTGCTAGTGGCGCGGGGTCTTCCGGCTACACCTTC	CSASGAGSSGYTF
-	TRBJ1-3	TRBV29-1	-	TGCAGCGGCGCGGAAGGAAGAAACACCATATATTTT	CSGAEGRNTIYF
-	TRBJ1-2	TRBV12-3/TRBV12-4	-	TGTGCCAGCAGTTTAAGGACATCAAATGGCTACACCTTC	CASSLRTSNGYTF
-	TRBJ1-2	TRBV5-6	-	TGTGCCAGCAGCTCTCAGGGCACCTATGGCTACACCTTC	CASSSQGTYGYTF
-	TRBJ1-4	TRBV11-2	-	TGTGCCAGCAGCTCAAGCCGTGCAACTAATGAAAAACTGTTTTTT	CASSSSRATNEKLFF
-	TRBJ1-3	TRBV29-1	-	TGCAGCGTTGACAGGGTAACTGGAAACACCATATATTTT	CSVDRVTGNTIYF
TRBD1	TRBJ2-7	TRBV12-3/TRBV12-4	-	TGTGCCAGCGGCCGGGACAGCCAGTACGAGCAGTACTTC	CASGRDSQYEQYF
-	TRBJ1-1	TRBV19	-	TGTGCCAGTAGTATAGATCGGGTGAACACTGAAGCTTTCTTT	CASSIDRVNTEAFF
-	TRBJ1-5	TRBV6-5	few	TGTGCCAGCGGCGCGGCAGCCGATCAGCCCCAGCATTTT	CASGAAADQPQHF
-	TRBJ2-3	TRBV2	-	TGTGCCAGCGTACAGGGAGAATTGGATACGCAGTATTTT	CASVQGELDTQYF
-	TRBJ1-6	TRBV6-2/TRBV6-3	-	TGTGCCAGCAGCCCGGTCGGAGCAGGGGTCCATTCACCCCTCCACTTT	CASSPVGAGVHSPLHF
TRBD1	TRBJ1-1	TRBV19	-	TGTGCCAGTAAAGGACAGGGGGCTCGGAACACTGAAGCTTTCTTT	CASKGQGARNTEAFF
TRBD1	TRBJ2-3	TRBV7-8	-	TGTGCCAGCAGCTCACAAGGGGGCTGGACAGATACGCAGTATTTT	CASSSQGGWTDTQYF
-	TRBJ2-1	TRBV19	-	TGTGCCAGTAGTACTTGGCAGGGAGGCAATGAGCAGTTCTTC	CASSTWQGGNEQFF
TRBD2	TRBJ2-1	TRBV7-9	-	TGTGCCAGCAGCACCGGGGGACTAGCGGGGAACAATGAGCAGTTCTTC	CASSTGGLAGNNEQFF